This section outlines one T cell receptor (beta chain) sequence together with its context. Enrolment of Seattle patients took place during active infection, and they were followed longitudinally. Method: immunoSEQ multiplex PCR; TCRdb's copy keeps in-frame clones and lacks some. The sample records approximately 280,000 clones, over 75% being singletons. Germline V gives CDR1 LGHNT, CDR2 FRNRAP. The CDR3 covers 16 residues. With 4 bases clipped from V and 1 base from J, the junction kept 6 bases outside the gene matches. This sample stems from a study of blood T cell repertoires in COVID-19. The sequence was obtained from a woman aged 25 to 39 with COVID-19, enrolled during active disease. The chain recombines TRBV12-5 with TRBJ1-5, with 8 bases that match TRBD1. The sample consisted of peripheral blood. For the CDR3, the DNA is TGTGCTAGTGGTTCCTGGACAGGGTGGAGCAATCAGCCCCAGCATTTT. This translates into CASGSWTGWSNQPQHF.